These 9 T cell receptor beta chains share one sample of origin, sequenced in a study of naive and memory T cell subsets (TCRdb year 2017). Libraries were made using UMI-ligation and nested PCR. Sequencer: Illumina MiSeq. To cover both TRBC1 and TRBC2, the beta constant-region primer consisted of an equimolar mix of two oligonucleotides. TCRdb cleaned the public reads at Q25 with fastp, built clones with MiXCR and kept in-frame beta chains. When rows share a CDR3 protein, they turn into one entry using the most common DNA and genes. The sample profile shows about 90,000 distinct CDR3 sequences; 7% of them were found once. 1.6% of the sample belongs to the ten largest clones. Sequencing was performed on central memory CD4+ T cells from blood. The sample's cell subset or site label, decoded: central memory, CD45RA- CD27+. The receptors originated from a human donor in good health.

This clonotype was observed many times. This chain links TRBV21-1 with TRBJ2-4; no DNA check was done on the table's D call, TRBD1. TRBV21-1 corresponds to a pseudogene. The CDR3 extends over 18 amino acids. CDR3 nucleotide sequence: TGTGCCAGCAGGACCCCCAGGGACACCCGGGTAGCCAAAAACATTCAGTACTTC. Translated: CASRTPRDTRVAKNIQYF.

This clonotype was seen at least ten times. This chain joins TRBV20-1 and TRBJ2-2; 11 nucleotides agree with TRBD2. This CDR3 region has 16 residues. V dropped 1 base and J dropped 5; count of bases not matched to a gene: 6. The V gene's germline CDR1 is DFQATT and CDR2 SNEGSKA (reference sequence). CDR3: CSARATSGVDTGELFF. CDR3 in DNA: TGCAGTGCTAGAGCGACTAGCGGGGTCGATACCGGGGAGCTGTTTTTT.

This clonotype was observed at least ten times. The chain links TRBV20-1 to TRBJ1-1, with a possible D match to TRBD1 (5 bases). Trimming cost V 3 bases and J 3 bases, with 14 bases left between them. This CDR3 has 14 residues. From germline, CDR1 is DFQATT and CDR2 SNEGSKA (reference sequence). CDR3 DNA sequence: TGCAGTGCTAGCTCGGGGCCTTCGGACACTGAAGCTTTCTTT. Translated: CSASSGPSDTEAFF.

The chain is built from TRBV19 and TRBJ2-7; maybe TRBD1 (6 bases). The V gene's germline CDR1 is LNHDA and CDR2 SQIVND (reference sequence). The V end was cut by 1 base, the J end by 6 bases, with 7 bases between. The CDR3 is 12 residues long. In nucleotides, the CDR3 is TGTGCCAGTAGTATAGTAGGGGGCGAGCAGTACTTC. This codes for CASSIVGGEQYF.

The chain is built from TRBV5-1 and TRBJ2-7; 9 bases fit TRBD2. Losses at the gene ends were 1 base for V and 2 bases for J; bases not matched to a gene: 10. The CDR3 has 17 residues. The germline gives CDR1 SGHRS, CDR2 YFSETQ. CDR3 in amino acids: CASSLLPSGAQTYEQYF. The CDR3 DNA reads as TGCGCCAGCAGCTTGCTTCCTAGCGGGGCCCAGACCTACGAGCAGTACTTC.

This clonotype was observed many times. This sequence joins TRBV19 and TRBJ2-7; D is uncertain. This CDR3 comprises 15 residues. V was shortened by 5 bases and J by 2 bases, with 16 bases between the two germline ends. Germline V CDR1 and CDR2: LNHDA, SQIVND (reference sequence). CDR3 amino acids: CASSVELGSAYEQYF. DNA of the CDR3: TGTGCCAGTAGTGTCGAGTTAGGGTCCGCCTACGAGCAGTACTTC.

V is TRBV6-2 or TRBV6-3 and J is TRBJ2-3; no definite D call. Germline CDR1 is MNHEY and CDR2 is SVGEGT. The CDR3 is made up of 14 amino acids. Trimming shortened V by 2 bases and J by 2 bases, and 8 bases separated the two germline ends. Here the CDR3 reads CASSYLGNTDTQYF. DNA of the CDR3: TGTGCCAGCAGTTACCTAGGGAACACAGATACGCAGTATTTT.

This clonotype was counted a few times. The chain has TRBV30 and TRBJ1-4, with 10 bases that match TRBD1. Germline CDR1 GTSNPN, CDR2 SVGIG (reference sequence). J gave up 7 bases and V 2 bases, and 4 bases lay outside the gene matches. The CDR3 length is 14 residues. The CDR3 is CAWSTGQGFEKLFF. The DNA for the CDR3 is TGTGCCTGGAGTACGGGACAGGGGTTTGAAAAACTGTTTTTT. The variable domain in full, completed from reference TRBV30 and TRBJ1-4, reads SQTIHQWPATLVQPVGSPLSLECTVEGTSNPNLYWYRQAAGRGLQLLFYSVGIGQISSEVPQNLSASRPQDRQFILSSKKLLLSDSGFYLCAWSTGQGFEKLFFGSGTQLSVL.

In its sample, this clonotype was seen a few times. The gene calls are TRBV6-6 and TRBJ2-7, with a tentative D call TRBD2 (6 bases). Germline assignment: CDR1 MNHNY and CDR2 SVGAGI (reference sequence). V dropped 11 bases and J dropped 0 bases, with 20 bases sitting between them. The CDR3 spans 15 residues. CDR3 amino acids: CAGAAGILSSYEQYF. In DNA, the CDR3 is TGTGCCGGCGCCGCGGGAATTTTAAGCTCCTACGAGCAGTACTTC.